A selection of T cell receptor beta chains follows, all from one sample in a study of blood T cell repertoires in COVID-19. Sequencing used immunoSEQ multiplex PCR; TCRdb keeps in-frame clones, though not all of them. The table records 150,000 to 200,000 clones, roughly 76% of them present only once. Sequenced input: peripheral blood. These receptors were taken from a woman over 75 with COVID-19, enrolled during active disease. Each CDR3 is given with its conserved first and last residue. D genes are given only for firm matches. Clone size is not always given. Where it is, it says once, few, many or a class for expanded clones.

once,TRBD2,TRBJ2-7,TRBV7-2,CASSPRLAVTVIYEQYF,TGCGCCAGCAGCCCTCGACTAGCAGTTACGGTTATCTACGAGCAGTACTTC
once,-,TRBJ1-2,TRBV28,CASSFSGVYGYTF,TGTGCCAGCAGTTTTTCGGGGGTCTATGGCTACACCTTC
-,-,TRBJ2-7,TRBV15,CATSKGGTDFSSYEQYF,TGTGCCACCAGCAAAGGGGGGACAGATTTCAGCTCCTACGAGCAGTACTTC
-,-,TRBJ2-1,TRBV19,CASSIDRRGSLSSYNEQFF,TGTGCCAGTAGTATAGATCGGAGGGGCAGTTTGAGCTCCTACAATGAGCAGTTCTTC
few,TRBD2,TRBJ2-5,TRBV27,CASSSIAGVRETQYF,TGTGCCAGCAGTTCCATAGCGGGAGTAAGGGAGACCCAGTACTTC
-,TRBD1,TRBJ1-4,TRBV6-4,CASSQFPGQANEKLFF,TGTGCCAGCAGTCAATTCCCGGGACAGGCTAATGAAAAACTGTTTTTT
-,-,TRBJ1-1,TRBV7-2,CASSLRSGTEAFF,TGTGCCAGCAGCTTAAGGTCCGGGACAGAAGCTTTCTTT
-,-,TRBJ2-1,TRBV15,CATRDARRDFGFIF,TGTGCCACCAGGGACGCTAGGCGGGACTTCGGCTTTATCTTC
-,TRBD1,TRBJ2-7,TRBV15,CATSRSRGTGSYEQYF,TGTGCCACCAGCAGATCCAGGGGGACAGGGTCGTACGAGCAGTACTTC
-,-,TRBJ1-1,TRBV11-3,CASSSSQQNTEAFF,TGTGCCAGCAGCTCCTCACAGCAGAACACTGAAGCTTTCTTT
-,-,TRBJ2-1,TRBV11-2,CASSLERTPYNEQFF,TGTGCCAGCAGCTTAGAGCGGACACCCTACAATGAGCAGTTCTTC
-,TRBD1,TRBJ1-2,TRBV5-5,CASSLVPQGATHGYTF,TGTGCCAGCAGCTTGGTCCCCCAGGGGGCTACCCATGGCTACACCTTC
-,-,TRBJ1-2,TRBV30,CAGDAGNYGYTF,TGTGCCGGTGATGCGGGGAACTATGGCTACACCTTC
-,TRBD2,TRBJ2-1,TRBV5-1,CASSDPGLAGFGEQFF,TGCGCCAGCAGTGACCCGGGACTAGCGGGATTTGGTGAGCAGTTCTTC
-,TRBD2,TRBJ2-1,TRBV3-1/TRBV3-2,CASSQEIAGAYEQFF,TGTGCCAGCAGCCAAGAAATAGCGGGAGCCTATGAGCAGTTCTTC
few,-,TRBJ1-4,TRBV20-1,CSARDRTELFF,TGCAGTGCTAGAGATAGGACAGAACTGTTTTTT
once,-,TRBJ2-3,TRBV7-2,CASSPSGGTDTQYF,TGTGCCAGCAGCCCGTCGGGGGGCACAGATACGCAGTATTTT
few,-,TRBJ2-5,TRBV6-5,CASRGRSGEETQYF,TGTGCCAGTCGTGGTCGTTCGGGAGAAGAGACCCAGTACTTC
-,TRBD1,TRBJ1-2,TRBV27,CASSTNRGEWLKTNYGYTF,TGTGCCAGCAGTACTAACAGGGGTGAGTGGCTGAAAACTAACTATGGCTACACCTTC
-,TRBD2,TRBJ2-3,TRBV28,CASSLAPSGISTDTQYF,TGTGCCAGCAGTTTAGCTCCTAGCGGGATCAGCACAGATACGCAGTATTTT
-,-,TRBJ1-1,TRBV2,CASSEEVSTEAFF,TGTGCCAGCAGTGAGGAGGTGAGCACTGAAGCTTTCTTT
-,TRBD1,TRBJ2-1,TRBV6-4,CASSDSGTGGNEQFF,TGTGCCAGCAGTGACTCCGGGACAGGAGGCAATGAGCAGTTCTTC
-,-,TRBJ2-7,TRBV6-5,CASSLDSPPPYEQYF,TGTGCCAGCAGTTTAGACAGTCCGCCTCCCTACGAGCAGTACTTC
-,-,TRBJ1-1,TRBV7-9,CASSAQANTEAFF,TGTGCCAGCAGCGCCCAGGCTAACACTGAAGCTTTCTTT
-,-,TRBJ2-3,TRBV7-8,CASSREEADTQYF,TGTGCCAGCAGCCGGGAAGAGGCAGATACGCAGTATTTT
-,-,TRBJ2-1,TRBV4-1,CASSQGSGDYNEQFF,TGCGCCAGCAGCCAAGGATCAGGGGACTACAATGAGCAGTTCTTC
-,-,TRBJ1-1,TRBV11-1,CASSLADGVNTEAFF,TGTGCCAGCAGCTTAGCGGACGGGGTGAACACTGAAGCTTTCTTT
-,-,TRBJ1-1,TRBV7-2,CASSLAVGQVNTEAFF,TGTGCCAGCAGCTTAGCGGTAGGACAAGTGAACACTGAAGCTTTCTTT
-,-,TRBJ1-6,TRBV11-3,CASSFLSSYNSPLHF,TGTGCCAGCAGCTTTCTTAGCTCCTATAATTCACCCCTCCACTTT
-,TRBD1,TRBJ2-2,TRBV7-8,CASSLRTGENTGELFF,TGTGCCAGCAGCCTAAGGACAGGGGAAAACACCGGGGAGCTGTTTTTT
-,TRBD2,TRBJ2-1,TRBV7-2,CASSLATSGQQFF,TGTGCCAGCAGCTTAGCTACTAGCGGGCAGCAGTTCTTC
-,-,TRBJ2-5,TRBV14,CASSQDQTEEYQETQYF,TGTGCCAGCAGCCAAGACCAGACAGAGGAGTACCAAGAGACCCAGTACTTC
-,TRBD1,TRBJ1-1,TRBV7-7,CASSPGQGTEAFF,TGTGCCAGCAGCCCCGGACAGGGCACTGAAGCTTTCTTT
-,-,TRBJ2-7,TRBV6-1,CASSEWGVGAYEQYF,TGTGCCAGCAGTGAATGGGGGGTGGGCGCCTACGAGCAGTACTTC
-,TRBD1,TRBJ2-2,TRBV7-2,CASSGTELGELFF,TGTGCCAGCAGCGGGACAGAACTTGGGGAGCTGTTTTTT
-,TRBD1,TRBJ1-1,TRBV15,CATSRDPRQGADGAFF,TGTGCCACCAGCAGAGATCCCCGACAGGGGGCGGATGGAGCTTTCTTT
-,-,TRBJ1-2,TRBV2,CASSESGVNYGYTF,TGTGCCAGCAGTGAGTCGGGAGTGAACTATGGCTACACCTTC
-,TRBD1,TRBJ1-1,TRBV7-2,CASSLLHRTGEAFF,TGTGCCAGCAGCTTACTTCACCGGACAGGAGAAGCTTTCTTT
-,TRBD1,TRBJ1-2,TRBV24-1,CATSDPGQGVDGYTF,TGTGCCACCAGTGACCCCGGACAGGGCGTAGATGGCTACACCTTC
once,-,TRBJ2-7,TRBV19,CASSMASFNEQYF,TGTGCCAGTAGTATGGCTAGCTTCAACGAGCAGTACTTC